These 30 T cell receptor beta chains originate from one sample sequenced in a study of prognosis after radiotherapy for stage I lung cancer. Genomic DNA yielded TCR beta CDR3, amplified by two-round multiplex PCR. The first PCR round targeted every TRBV and TRBJ gene with specific primers. TCRdb passed the multiplex PCR reads through MiXCR, listing each CDR3 protein once. Of fewer than 40,000 distinct CDR3 sequences detected, about 29% appear once; the ten largest clones hold roughly a third. The sequencing here drew on PBMCs, taken before or after stereotactic body radiation therapy (not recorded which). These TCRs come from a donor over 45 with non-small cell lung cancer.

This clonotype was detected ten times or more. Without the conserved terminal phenylalanine or tryptophan, this CDR3 likely stems from a read error. The DNA is omitted, as the CDR3 cannot be located on it reliably, and the CDR3 follows TCRdb's listing. This CDR3 is CASSWRQGAPSS. The gene calls are TRBV5-1 and TRBJ2-4; the tabulated D call, TRBD1, remains unverified against the DNA. With termini counted, the CDR3 has 12 amino acids. Per germline, CDR1 SGHRS and CDR2 YFSETQ.

There are many counts of this clonotype. One end of the junction varies from germline; a read error may be responsible. CDR3 in DNA: TGTGCTAGCAGCCTTGGGACTAGCGCTGACAATGAGCAGTTCTTC. This gives the protein CASSLGTSADNEQFF. The chain couples TRBV7-7 to TRBJ2-1; 10 positions match TRBD2. This CDR3 comprises 15 residues. Germline V gene data show CDR1 as SSHAT and CDR2 as FNYEAQ (reference sequence).

The V call is TRBV28, the J call TRBJ2-7, with 8 positions matching TRBD1. The trim removed 7 bases at V and 4 bases at J, leaving 15 bases unmatched. CDR3 length: 16 residues. The germline V gene has CDR1 MDHEN and CDR2 SYDVKM. The CDR3: CASIAVGTGSKYEQYF. As DNA, the CDR3 is TGTGCCAGCATTGCCGTGGGGACAGGTAGTAAATACGAGCAGTACTTC.

The genes are TRBV15 and TRBJ2-2; D ambiguous. V gave up 1 base and J gave up 7 bases, with 10 bases separating them. The CDR3 has 14 residues. Germline lookup yields CDR1 LNHNV and CDR2 YYDKDF (reference sequence). Here the CDR3 reads CATSRGLGHGELFF. The CDR3 DNA reads TGTGCCACCAGCAGAGGTTTGGGTCACGGGGAGCTGTTTTTT.

This clonotype showed up just a few times. With a much larger clone just one base away, this may be a read error. This chain connects TRBV20-1 to TRBJ2-2, with a tentative D call TRBD2 (5 bases). The CDR3 spans 12 residues. Germline lookup yields CDR1 DFQATT and CDR2 SNEGSKA (reference sequence). The CDR3 is CSARLITGELLF. Here the CDR3 DNA reads TGCAGTGCTAGATTAATAACCGGGGAGCTGCTTTTT.

V usage is TRBV4-1 and J usage is TRBJ2-3; possible D gene TRBD1, 6 bases. Germline CDR1 MGHRA, CDR2 YSYEKL. The germline V and J ends were trimmed by 1 base and 4 bases, with 21 bases remaining between them. The length of the CDR3 is 18 residues. CDR3: CASSQVLVRGQSPDTQYF. CDR3 bases: TGCGCCAGCAGCCAAGTCTTGGTCCGGGGACAATCCCCAGATACGCAGTATTTT.

About this clonotype: At one end, the junction sequence differs from germline, possibly due to a read error. V is TRBV6-1 and J is TRBJ2-7, with D tentatively TRBD2 (6 bases). Germline CDR1 and CDR2: MNHNS and SASEGT. The CDR3 runs to 16 residues. The CDR3 DNA reads TGTGCCAGCAGTGGTGGCCTTTGGGACTGGTCCTACGAGCATTACTTC. Translating it yields CASSGGLWDWSYEHYF.

This clonotype was seen repeatedly, ten times or more. The chain links TRBV12-3 or TRBV12-4 to TRBJ2-7, with 11 positions matching TRBD2. The CDR3 consists of 16 residues. Trimming removed 3 bases from V and 4 bases from J; junction bases left unmatched: 8. The chain's CDR3 is CASSLTSGKALYEQYF. The CDR3 DNA reads TGTGCCAGCAGTTTGACTAGCGGGAAGGCCCTGTACGAGCAGTACTTC.

This clonotype occurred many times. V usage is TRBV9 and J usage is TRBJ1-1; unclear D gene. Germline CDR1 SGDLS, CDR2 YYNGEE. The ends were cut back, 0 bases at V and 4 bases at J, with 10 bases in the middle. This CDR3 contains 14 residues. CDR3 amino acids: CASSVAGVGTEAFF. CDR3 DNA: TGTGCCAGCAGCGTAGCTGGGGTGGGCACTGAAGCTTTCTTT.

In this sample, this clonotype turned up once. The chain has TRBV11-1 and TRBJ2-5; TRBD2 matches 11 bases. This CDR3 is built from 17 residues. The J segment lost 5 bases and the V segment lost 4 bases, leaving 12 bases of the junction unmatched. In germline, CDR1 is SGHAT, CDR2 FQDESV (reference sequence). The CDR3 region is CASSSGTTSGEGETQYF. The CDR3 coding sequence is TGTGCCAGCAGCTCAGGGACGACTAGCGGGGAGGGGGAGACCCAGTACTTC.

Ten or more counts support this clonotype. The chain is built from TRBV12-3 or TRBV12-4 and TRBJ2-1; 10 nucleotides match TRBD2. V gave up 7 bases and J gave up 5 bases; unmatched junction bases: 17. The CDR3 runs 18 residues. The chain's CDR3 is CASTPYYFRTSGNNEQFF. CDR3 nucleotide sequence: TGTGCCAGCACCCCGTATTATTTCAGGACTAGCGGAAACAATGAGCAGTTCTTC.

This clonotype has ten or more counts. Just one base apart from a much larger clone, this may be a read error. The rearrangement joins TRBV6-1 to TRBJ2-2, with D tentatively TRBD2 (6 bases). CDR3 length: 18 amino acids. The V end was cut by 4 bases, the J end by 0 bases, with 18 bases between. CDR1 MNHNS and CDR2 SASEGT come from the germline V gene. Here the CDR3 reads CASSVEAWGGANTGELFF. The DNA of the CDR3 is TGTGCCAGCAGTGTGGAGGCGTGGGGAGGTGCGAACACCGGGGAGCTGTTTTTT.

This clonotype was seen more than once but under ten times. A much more abundant neighbour one base away suggests this may be a read error. V and J are TRBV7-9 and TRBJ2-7, with D possibly TRBD2 on 6 matching bases. Germline V gene sequence: CDR1 SEHNR, CDR2 FQNEAQ (reference sequence). The CDR3 loop spans 14 amino acids. Trimming took off 5 bases at V and 4 bases at J, with 15 bases between the two ends. CDR3 in DNA: TGTGCCAGCAGCGACACTAGCTCCCGGTACGAGCAGTACTTC. It codes for CASSDTSSRYEQYF.

With regard to this clonotype: With a far larger clone one base away, a read error is the likely cause. This sequence joins TRBV6-5 and TRBJ1-2; TRBD1 is a possible D gene (5 bases). The CDR3 is 11 residues long. Germline lookup yields CDR1 MNHEY and CDR2 SVGAGI. The germline V and J ends were trimmed by 2 bases and 10 bases, with 8 bases remaining between them. CDR3 loop: CASSYDSVYTF. The CDR3 DNA is TGTGCCAGCAGTTACGACAGTGTCTACACCTTC.

This clonotype was counted many times. This rearrangement joins TRBV19 to TRBJ1-5; no clear D gene. The germline V gene has CDR1 LNHDA and CDR2 SQIVND (reference sequence). The CDR3 length is 14 residues. Trimming shortened V by 1 base and J by 7 bases, and 11 bases separated the two germline ends. The CDR3 DNA follows: TGTGCCAGTAGTATAGCTCTGGAAGCCCAGCCCCAGCATTTT. Encoded protein: CASSIALEAQPQHF.

Turning to this clonotype: A much larger clone sits a single nucleotide away, making a read error possible. The J gene is TRBJ2-4, the V gene TRBV20-1; 10 positions agree with TRBD2. Looked up from germline, CDR1 is DFQATT and CDR2 is SNEGSKA (reference sequence). CDR3 size: 15 residues. Trimming took 3 bases from V and 4 from J; bases not matched to a gene: 6. CDR3 amino acids: CSASSVSGRKNIQYF. The CDR3 DNA follows: TGCAGTGCTAGTTCCGTTAGCGGGAGGAAAAACATTCAGTACTTC.

This clonotype occurred many times. This rearrangement joins TRBV28 to TRBJ2-7; unclear D gene. V lost 7 bases and J 4 bases, leaving 17 bases between the germline ends. This CDR3 region has 14 residues. Germline lookup yields CDR1 MDHEN and CDR2 SYDVKM. The CDR3 DNA reads as TGTGCCAGCACCTCGCGGCACAGACCGTACGAGCAGTACTTC. Translated: CASTSRHRPYEQYF.

This clonotype was recorded many times. The chain couples TRBV12-3 or TRBV12-4 to TRBJ1-1, with 8 bases lining up with TRBD1. Unmatched junction bases numbered 13, after V lost 5 bases and J lost 5 bases. This CDR3 comprises 16 residues. The CDR3 protein is CASSRRTGSFGTEAFF. CDR3 DNA sequence: TGTGCCAGCAGTCGGCGGACAGGGAGTTTTGGGACTGAAGCTTTCTTT.

In DNA form, the CDR3 reads TGTGCCAGCAGTCGTGGACAGTGGGCGAATGAAAAACTGTTTTTT. This sequence encodes CASSRGQWANEKLFF. The V and J genes are TRBV7-9 and TRBJ1-4, with D tentatively TRBD1 (6 bases). Trimming left V 6 bases short and J 5 bases short, with 16 bases between. Germline CDR1 reads SEHNR; CDR2 reads FQNEAQ (reference sequence). This CDR3 comprises 15 residues.

The table lists this clonotype with many counts. This sequence joins TRBV20-1 and TRBJ1-3, with a weak D call TRBD1 (5 bases). Trimming pared 6 bases from V and 2 bases from J, leaving 14 bases between. CDR1 is DFQATT and CDR2 is SNEGSKA in the germline V gene (reference sequence). The CDR3 has 14 amino acids. CDR3 nucleotides: TGCAGTGCCCCGGAAGGGGCGGCTGGAAACACCATATATTTT. Translated: CSAPEGAAGNTIYF.

Ten or more counts support this clonotype. The J gene is TRBJ2-1, the V gene TRBV6-5; TRBD1 matches at 8 bases. Per germline, CDR1 MNHEY and CDR2 SVGAGI. Germline trimming cut 2 bases from V and 6 bases from J; bases unmatched to any gene: 9. This CDR3 comprises 16 residues. CDR3 bases: TGTGCCAGCAGTTACCCCCAGGGACAGGACCTCAATGAGCAGTTCTTC. Translating gives CASSYPQGQDLNEQFF.

The chain combines TRBV30 with TRBJ1-3; D call uncertain. V shed 4 bases and J shed 2 bases, with 12 bases lying between them. The CDR3 contains 14 residues. Germline CDR1 and CDR2: GTSNPN and SVGIG (reference sequence). CDR3 loop: CAWTLNSAGNTIYF. CDR3 DNA: TGTGCCTGGACCCTGAACAGCGCTGGAAACACCATATATTTT.

Of note for this clonotype: At one end the junction does not follow the germline gene, possibly because of a read error. The gene calls are TRBV6-4 and TRBJ2-1; D not resolved. Germline V gene data show CDR1 as MRHNA and CDR2 as SNTAGT. The length of the CDR3 is 15 residues. The chain's CDR3 is CVSITRQSSYNEQFF. As DNA, the CDR3 is TGTGTCAGCATTACTCGACAAAGCTCCTACAATGAGCAGTTCTTC.

This chain uses TRBV5-1 with TRBJ2-3; no clear D. Trimming pared 2 bases from V and 0 bases from J, leaving 13 bases between. The germline gives CDR1 SGHRS, CDR2 YFSETQ. The CDR3 contains 16 residues. In nucleotides, the CDR3 is TGCGCCAGCAGCTTTGATGGCAGGTCTAGCACAGATACGCAGTATTTT. It yields the protein CASSFDGRSSTDTQYF.

This clonotype was counted at least ten times. The V and J genes are TRBV12-3 or TRBV12-4 and TRBJ1-1; the D is unclear. This CDR3 spans 13 amino acids. The ends were cut back, 2 bases at V and 5 bases at J, with 9 bases in the middle. The CDR3 loop is CASSLISRTEAFF. The DNA of the CDR3 is TGTGCCAGCAGTTTAATTTCGAGGACTGAAGCTTTCTTT.

This clonotype was recorded many times. Here the CDR3 reads CSARGIQDHYEQYF. The CDR3 region has the DNA TGCAGTGCTAGAGGAATTCAAGACCATTACGAGCAGTACTTC. V gene TRBV20-1 combines with J gene TRBJ2-7; no definite D call. CDR3 length equals 14 residues. The V end lost 1 base, the J end lost 4 bases, and 14 bases lay between the germline ends. Germline CDR1 DFQATT, CDR2 SNEGSKA (reference sequence).

Ten or more counts support this clonotype. The DNA for the CDR3 is TGTGCCAGCAGCCCCAGACAAGAGACCCAGTACTTC. This gives the protein CASSPRQETQYF. V and J are TRBV6-2 or TRBV6-3 and TRBJ2-5, with D unresolved. V shed 6 bases and J shed 2 bases, with 7 bases lying between them. This CDR3 has 12 residues. Germline V gene data show CDR1 as MNHEY and CDR2 as SVGEGT.

With regard to this clonotype: A much larger clone lies a single base off, so this may be a read error. The chain couples TRBV6-1 to TRBJ2-2, with D possibly matching TRBD2 (6 bases). V was trimmed by 4 bases and J by 0 bases, leaving 18 bases between them. Germline V gives CDR1 MNHNS, CDR2 SASEGT. The CDR3 is made up of 18 amino acids. The CDR3, as DNA: TGTGCCAGCAGTGTGGAGGCGTTGGGAGGTGCGAACACCGGGGAGCTGTTTTTT. This encodes CASSVEALGGANTGELFF.

Many counts were recorded for this clonotype. CDR3 region: CASSLGLAGQWAEQYF. The DNA for the CDR3 is TGTGCCAGCAGCTTGGGTCTAGCGGGTCAATGGGCCGAGCAGTACTTC. The chain recombines TRBV5-6 with TRBJ2-7; TRBD2 matches 8 bases. Germline-derived CDR1 and CDR2 are SGHDT and YYEEEE. The CDR3 has 16 amino acids. V lost 0 bases and J lost 6; bases outside the gene matches: 11.

The J gene is TRBJ2-1, the V gene TRBV25-1; 9 nucleotides agree with TRBD1. The CDR3 loop spans 14 amino acids. V lost 7 bases to trimming and J lost 2 bases; unmatched junction nucleotides: 3. Germline V gives CDR1 MGHDK, CDR2 SYGVNS. CDR3 residues: CASKGQGPYNEQFF. The CDR3, as DNA: TGTGCCAGCAAGGGACAGGGTCCCTACAATGAGCAGTTCTTC.